The 17 T cell receptor beta chains below were found in one sample sequenced in a study of technical replicates of blood from a few donors. Produced via immunoSEQ multiplex PCR; TCRdb's table is partial and in-frame only. Here the sample spans tens of thousands of clones, over 90% being singletons. The sequencing input was T cells isolated from PBMCs. The receptors were sampled from a human donor in good health.

The rearrangement joins TRBV30 to TRBJ1-5; possibly TRBD1 for D (5 bases). The CDR3 extends over 15 amino acids. Trimming removed 2 bases at V and 2 bases at J, with 13 bases between. The germline V gene encodes CDR1 GTSNPN and CDR2 SVGIG (reference sequence). The CDR3 DNA reads as TGTGCCTGGAGTCCATTTGCCAGGGGCAATCAGCCCCAGCATTTT. Amino acid sequence: CAWSPFARGNQPQHF.

In its sample, this clone was seen once. The CDR3 nucleotides read TGTGCCAGCAGTTTGAGGGACTACGAGCAGTACTTC. It codes for CASSLRDYEQYF. V gene TRBV2 combines with J gene TRBJ2-7; D might be TRBD2 (5 bases). This CDR3 is 12 amino acids long. CDR1 and CDR2 (germline): SNHLY, FYNNEI. Trimming stripped 5 bases from V and 3 bases from J, with 8 bases between.

The chain recombines TRBV2 with TRBJ2-5; TRBD1 aligns across 8 bases. Losses at the gene ends were 6 bases for V and 1 base for J; bases not matched to a gene: 7. The germline V gene has CDR1 SNHLY and CDR2 FYNNEI. This CDR3 spans 15 amino acids. The CDR3 region has the DNA TGTGCCAGCAGGAGACCGACAGGGGCCCAAGAGACCCAGTACTTC. Its protein product is CASRRPTGAQETQYF.

CDR3 sequence reads: CASSNMDRVGTGELFF. CDR3 nucleotide sequence: TGTGCCAGCAGTAATATGGACAGGGTCGGCACCGGGGAGCTGTTTTTT. The gene calls are TRBV21-1 and TRBJ2-2; TRBD1, the D gene given by the table, was not confirmed from the DNA. TRBV21-1 is reported as a pseudogene. CDR3 size: 16 residues.

This chain links TRBV9 with TRBJ1-1; no firm D call. Germline V gene sequence: CDR1 SGDLS, CDR2 YYNGEE. V lost 1 base and J 1 base, leaving 11 bases between the germline ends. CDR3 length: 15 amino acids. As DNA, the CDR3 is TGTGCCAGCAGCGTATCGGCGGCTCAGAACACTGAAGCTTTCTTT. Amino acids: CASSVSAAQNTEAFF. The complete variable domain, with remaining parts taken from reference TRBV9 and TRBJ1-1, reads DSGVTQTPKHLITATGQRVTLRCSPRSGDLSVYWYQQSLDQGLQFLIQYYNGEERAKGNILERFSAQQFPDLHSELNLSSLELGDSALYFCASSVSAAQNTEAFFGQGTRLTVV.

The chain uses TRBV7-9 and TRBJ2-5; no clear D gene. V was pared by 2 bases and J by 2 bases, with 6 bases between. The CDR3 length is 13 residues. The germline CDR1 and CDR2 sequences are SEHNR and FQNEAQ (reference sequence). CDR3 sequence (DNA): TGTGCCAGCAGCTTAACAGAACAAGAGACCCAGTACTTC. Its translation is CASSLTEQETQYF.

The V and J genes are TRBV2 and TRBJ2-2; D is possibly TRBD1 (7 bases). The CDR3 spans 15 residues. Germline V lookup: CDR1 SNHLY, CDR2 FYNNEI. V lost 4 bases and J lost 6, with 15 bases in between. The CDR3 loop is CASSVQGGGSGELFF. In nucleotides, the CDR3 is TGTGCCAGCAGTGTCCAGGGGGGCGGGTCCGGGGAGCTGTTTTTT.

As for this clone: Other DNA sequences in the same sample also yield this CDR3. The V and J genes are TRBV5-1 and TRBJ2-1, with 8 bases fitting TRBD1. The CDR3 length is 15 residues. CDR1 SGHRS and CDR2 YFSETQ come from the germline V gene. With V trimmed by 0 bases and J by 6 bases, 5 bases remained unmatched. The CDR3 nucleotides are TGCGCCAGCAGCTTGGGGCAGGGGGCCGGCAATGAGCAGTTCTTC. Protein: CASSLGQGAGNEQFF. Together with reference TRBV5-1 and TRBJ2-1, the CDR3 gives the full variable domain: KAGVTQTPRYLIKTRGQQVTLSCSPISGHRSVSWYQQTPGQGLQFLFEYFSETQRNKGNFPGRFSGRQFSNSRSEMNVSTLELGDSALYLCASSLGQGAGNEQFFGPGTRLTVL.

CDR3: CASVTTGEVREKLFF. In DNA form, the CDR3 reads TGTGCCAGCGTCACTACAGGGGAAGTTCGGGAAAAACTGTTTTTT. V and J are TRBV2 and TRBJ1-4; 7 bases are a match to TRBD1. CDR3 size: 15 residues. Germline loops: CDR1 SNHLY, CDR2 FYNNEI. V was clipped by 8 bases and J by 8 bases; unmatched bases: 14.

The chain combines TRBV27 with TRBJ1-1; no firm D call. V dropped 3 bases and J dropped 3 bases, with 8 bases sitting between them. This CDR3 comprises 13 residues. From germline, CDR1 is MNHEY and CDR2 SMNVEV (reference sequence). The DNA of the CDR3 is TGTGCCAGCAGTTTGGCGGCTGACACTGAAGCTTTCTTT. Its protein is CASSLAADTEAFF.

The chain has TRBV6-5 and TRBJ1-5, with TRBD1 matching over 10 bases. CDR3 length: 15 amino acids. Trimming cost V 6 bases and J 6 bases; bases outside gene matches: 8. Germline V gene lookup returns CDR1 MNHEY and CDR2 SVGAGI. The CDR3 bases are TGTGCCAGCAGACTGACAGGGGGCATAGGTCAGCCCCAGCATTTT. Its translation: CASRLTGGIGQPQHF.

The chain couples TRBV29-1 to TRBJ2-1; D may be TRBD1 (5 bases). The CDR3 totals 15 residues. With 4 bases removed from V and 8 bases from J, the gap between germline ends came to 21 bases. Germline lookup yields CDR1 SQVTM and CDR2 ANQGSEA. The CDR3 region is CSVVGVSGNYHEQFF. The CDR3 bases are TGCAGCGTTGTTGGTGTGTCAGGGAATTACCATGAGCAGTTCTTC.

V and J are TRBV9 and TRBJ2-1; 10 nucleotides align to TRBD2. CDR3 length: 18 amino acids. Germline V lookup: CDR1 SGDLS, CDR2 YYNGEE. V lost 6 bases to trimming and J lost 3 bases; unmatched junction nucleotides: 15. CDR3 DNA sequence: TGTGCCAGCACCCGGACCTCGACCGGGACTAGCGACTACAATGAGCAGTTCTTC. It is translated as CASTRTSTGTSDYNEQFF.

The V call is TRBV6-9, the J call TRBJ1-1, with 9 bases identical to TRBD1. The germline gives CDR1 MNHGY, CDR2 SVAAGI. The CDR3 is made up of 17 amino acids. Unmatched junction bases numbered 7, after V lost 1 base and J lost 1 base. The CDR3 DNA reads as TGTGCCAGCAGTTATTATGACAGGGGGGTTCGGAACACTGAAGCTTTCTTT. It codes for CASSYYDRGVRNTEAFF.

The V and J genes are TRBV30 and TRBJ2-4; 11 bases line up with TRBD1. CDR3 length: 14 residues. V lost 3 bases, J lost 3 bases, and 1 base stayed unmatched. Germline V gene data show CDR1 as GTSNPN and CDR2 as SVGIG (reference sequence). The CDR3 DNA sequence: TGTGCCTGGAGGGGACAGGGGGACAAAAACATTCAGTACTTC. Protein: CAWRGQGDKNIQYF.

This clone was detected only once. The chain joins TRBV4-1 to TRBJ1-2; no clear D gene. The ends were cut back, 1 base at V and 1 base at J, with 13 bases in the middle. Germline values: CDR1 MGHRA, CDR2 YSYEKL. This CDR3 is built from 16 residues. CDR3 region: CASSQVSQAINYGYTF. DNA for the CDR3: TGCGCCAGCAGCCAAGTAAGTCAGGCGATTAACTATGGCTACACCTTC.

Here the CDR3 reads CASNPGAQETQYF. The CDR3 DNA sequence: TGTGCCAGCAACCCAGGGGCACAAGAGACCCAGTACTTC. The rearrangement links TRBV11-2 to TRBJ2-5; possible D gene TRBD1, 6 bases. The CDR3 length is 13 residues. Trimming removed 7 bases at V and 2 bases at J, with 11 bases between. CDR1 is SGHAT and CDR2 is FQNNGV in the germline V gene.